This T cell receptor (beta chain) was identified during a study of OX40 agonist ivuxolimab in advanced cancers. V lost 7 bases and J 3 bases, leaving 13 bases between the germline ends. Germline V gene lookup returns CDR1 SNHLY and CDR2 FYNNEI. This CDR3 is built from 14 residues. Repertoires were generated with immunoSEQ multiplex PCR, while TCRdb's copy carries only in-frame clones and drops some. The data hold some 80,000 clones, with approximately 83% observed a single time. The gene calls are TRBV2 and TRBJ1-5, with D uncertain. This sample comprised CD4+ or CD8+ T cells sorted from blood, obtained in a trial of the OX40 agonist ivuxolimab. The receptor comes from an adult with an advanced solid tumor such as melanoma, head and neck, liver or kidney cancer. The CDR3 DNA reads TGTGCCAGCACCGACACCTCTCCCAATCAGCCCCAGCATTTT. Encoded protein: CASTDTSPNQPQHF.